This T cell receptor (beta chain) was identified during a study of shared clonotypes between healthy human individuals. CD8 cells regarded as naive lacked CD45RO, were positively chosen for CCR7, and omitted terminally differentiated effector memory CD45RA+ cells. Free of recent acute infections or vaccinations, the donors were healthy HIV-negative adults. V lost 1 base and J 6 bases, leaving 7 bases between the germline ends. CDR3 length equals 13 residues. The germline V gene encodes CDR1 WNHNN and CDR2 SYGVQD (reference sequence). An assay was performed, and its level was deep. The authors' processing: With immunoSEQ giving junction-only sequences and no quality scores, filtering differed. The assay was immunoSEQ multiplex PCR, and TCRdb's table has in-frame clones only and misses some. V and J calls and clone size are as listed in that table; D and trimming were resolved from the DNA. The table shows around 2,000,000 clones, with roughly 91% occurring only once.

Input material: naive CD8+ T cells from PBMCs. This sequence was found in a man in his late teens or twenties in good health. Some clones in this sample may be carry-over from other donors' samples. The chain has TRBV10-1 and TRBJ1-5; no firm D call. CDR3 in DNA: TGCGCCAGCAGTGAGTATCCTTCTCAGCCCCAGCATTTT. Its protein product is CASSEYPSQPQHF.